Each of the 30 T cell receptor beta chains below was sequenced from the same sample in a study of identical twins. TCRdb reprocessed the 5' RACE reads via MiXCR and lists one record per CDR3 protein. The top ten hold about 5.8% of the sample, which has under 250,000 distinct CDR3 sequences, 6% to 8.5% seen once. This sample was also put to use in a study of yellow fever vaccine responses in identical twins.

Material for sequencing was CD8+ T cells sorted from blood. Receptors were obtained from a young woman in good health.

The chain joins TRBV15 to TRBJ2-5; D tentatively reads TRBD1 or TRBD2 (5 bases each). The germline V and J ends were trimmed by 5 bases and 0 bases, with 25 bases remaining between them. This CDR3 spans 19 amino acids. Germline V CDR1 and CDR2: LNHNV, YYDKDF (reference sequence). The DNA of the CDR3 is TGTGCCACCAGCGGGCTCCGGGACCCCCCAGATATGTACCAAGAGACCCAGTACTTC. Translating gives CATSGLRDPPDMYQETQYF.

V is TRBV5-4 and J is TRBJ2-1; D unclear. V lost 2 bases and J lost 6, with 6 bases in between. Germline lookup yields CDR1 SGHNT and CDR2 YYREEE (reference sequence). This CDR3 has 12 amino acids. The CDR3 sequence: CASSFYANEQFF. DNA for the CDR3: TGTGCCAGCAGCTTTTACGCCAATGAGCAGTTCTTC.

The V and J genes are TRBV9 and TRBJ2-3, with 10 positions matching TRBD1. The germline gives CDR1 SGDLS, CDR2 YYNGEE. CDR3 length: 17 amino acids. V was clipped by 0 bases and J by 6 bases; unmatched bases: 10. CDR3 sequence reads: CASSVVGQGPASDTQYF. The CDR3 DNA follows: TGTGCCAGCAGCGTAGTGGGACAGGGGCCGGCGTCTGATACGCAGTATTTT.

This clonotype occurred a few times. The chain recombines TRBV5-1 with TRBJ1-1; TRBD1 is a possible D gene (6 bases). This CDR3 contains 16 residues. Germline V gene data show CDR1 as SGHRS and CDR2 as YFSETQ. The V and J ends lost 0 bases and 5 bases respectively, with 17 bases between them. The CDR3 sequence is CASSLADFTGKTEAFF. DNA for the CDR3: TGCGCCAGCAGCTTGGCCGACTTTACAGGGAAGACTGAAGCTTTCTTT.

A few counts support this clonotype. This rearrangement joins TRBV2 to TRBJ2-1, with 10 bases aligning to TRBD2. CDR3 length: 14 amino acids. The germline CDR1 and CDR2 sequences are SNHLY and FYNNEI. The V and J ends lost 4 bases and 5 bases, in that order; junction bases with no gene match: 2. DNA of the CDR3: TGTGCCAGCAGTGTCGGACTAGCGGACAATGAGCAGTTCTTC. Translating it yields CASSVGLADNEQFF.

This clonotype was picked up a small number of times. This sequence joins TRBV20-1 and TRBJ2-7; 11 nucleotides agree with TRBD1. After removal of 3 bases from V and 2 bases from J, the junction contained 15 bases not matched to a gene. CDR1 DFQATT and CDR2 SNEGSKA come from the germline V gene (reference sequence). This CDR3 is built from 18 residues. The CDR3 sequence is CSASTGQGAISQTYEQYF. CDR3 DNA sequence: TGCAGTGCTAGTACCGGACAGGGGGCAATAAGTCAAACCTACGAGCAGTACTTC.

This clonotype was counted only a few times. The chain carries TRBV7-9 and TRBJ2-7; 7 bases align to TRBD1. Trimming removed 8 bases from V and 0 bases from J; junction bases left unmatched: 4. This CDR3 is 13 amino acids long. Germline values: CDR1 SEHNR, CDR2 FQNEAQ (reference sequence). The DNA for the CDR3 is TGTGCCAGCGAGGGGGCTAGCTCCTACGAGCAGTACTTC. Translated: CASEGASSYEQYF.

This clonotype came up many times. The chain is built from TRBV12-3 or TRBV12-4 and TRBJ1-1; tentatively, D is TRBD1 (5 bases). The CDR3 is made up of 12 amino acids. Trimming pared 10 bases from V and 12 bases from J, leaving 21 bases between. As DNA, the CDR3 is TGTGCCATCCACAGTGGGGACGGATCTACTTTCTTT. Protein: CAIHSGDGSTFF.

A note on this clonotype: At one end the junction does not follow the germline gene, possibly because of a read error. The chain carries TRBV3-1 and TRBJ2-1; a possible D gene is TRBD2 (5 bases). Germline-derived CDR1 and CDR2 are LGHDT and YNNKEL (reference sequence). The CDR3 has 15 amino acids. The CDR3 DNA sequence: TGTGCCACCAGCCAAGATTCGGGGTTCCCCCTTGAGCAGTTCTTC. Its translation is CATSQDSGFPLEQFF.

This clonotype turned up a few times. The chain employs TRBV11-2 and TRBJ2-3, with D tentatively TRBD1 (7 bases). CDR1 is SGHAT and CDR2 is FQNNGV in the germline V gene. CDR3 length equals 13 residues. The ends were cut back, 1 base at V and 13 bases at J, with 15 bases in the middle. CDR3 sequence reads: CASSLAPGGPKYF. CDR3 DNA: TGTGCCAGCAGCTTAGCCCCAGGGGGGCCAAAGTATTTT.

The rearrangement uses TRBV28 and TRBJ2-7; the match to TRBD1 covers 9 bases. Germline assignment: CDR1 MDHEN and CDR2 SYDVKM. J was trimmed by 2 bases and V by 3 bases; bases with no gene match: 11. The CDR3 sequence is 17 residues long. CDR3 nucleotide sequence: TGTGCCAGCAGTTTGCCTTCCGGGACAGGGTATCCCTACGAGCAGTACTTC. Translated: CASSLPSGTGYPYEQYF. The whole variable domain, filled in from reference TRBV28 and TRBJ2-7, reads DVKVTQSSRYLVKRTGEKVFLECVQDMDHENMFWYRQDPGLGLRLIYFSYDVKMKEKGDIPEGYSVSREKKERFSLILESASTNQTSMYLCASSLPSGTGYPYEQYFGPGTRLTVT.

This clonotype has just a few counts. This chain connects TRBV19 to TRBJ1-1, with D unclear. The CDR3 totals 14 residues. Trimming removed 0 bases at V and 1 base at J, with 6 bases between. CDR1 and CDR2 from the germline V gene are LNHDA and SQIVND (reference sequence). CDR3 nucleotides: TGTGCCAGTAGTATAGATCTAGGGAACACTGAAGCTTTCTTT. Amino acids: CASSIDLGNTEAFF.

In this sample, this clonotype turned up a few times. The genes are TRBV12-3 or TRBV12-4 and TRBJ1-2; 9 bases line up with TRBD1. The CDR3 sequence is 17 residues long. The V and J ends lost 3 bases and 8 bases, in that order; junction bases with no gene match: 16. Written as DNA, the CDR3 is TGTGCCAGCAGTTTTAGGGGACAGGGCTTTTCCCCACCCGGCTACACCTTC. It yields the protein CASSFRGQGFSPPGYTF.

This clonotype has just a few counts. The chain recombines TRBV12-3 or TRBV12-4 with TRBJ1-2, with a tentative D call TRBD1 (6 bases). Trimming pared 4 bases from V and 0 bases from J, leaving 15 bases between. The CDR3 covers 16 residues. The CDR3 nucleotides read TGTGCCAGCAGTTACACTGCAGGGGCTCCTAACTATGGCTACACCTTC. This sequence encodes CASSYTAGAPNYGYTF.

This clonotype has just a few counts. The chain recombines TRBV12-3 or TRBV12-4 with TRBJ1-4, with D unresolved. With 2 bases removed from V and 0 bases from J, the gap between germline ends came to 4 bases. This CDR3 has 14 residues. The CDR3 here is CASSLQATNEKLFF. DNA for the CDR3: TGTGCCAGCAGTTTACAGGCAACTAATGAAAAACTGTTTTTT.

This clonotype has at least ten counts. This sequence joins TRBV2 and TRBJ1-2; TRBD1 agrees at 8 bases. Per the germline V gene, CDR1 is SNHLY and CDR2 is FYNNEI. Germline trimming cut 6 bases from V and 4 bases from J; bases unmatched to any gene: 16. CDR3 length: 17 residues. The CDR3 region has the DNA TGTGCCAGCAGCCTAGGGACAGGTGGCTCTTTTGGCTATGGCTACACCTTC. It specifies CASSLGTGGSFGYGYTF.

This clonotype has a count of ten or more. The chain carries TRBV7-9 and TRBJ2-2, with 7 positions matching TRBD2. V dropped 4 bases and J dropped 4; count of bases not matched to a gene: 9. This CDR3 comprises 16 residues. CDR1 and CDR2 (germline): SEHNR, FQNEAQ (reference sequence). CDR3 residues: CASSSTGGGGTGELFF. The CDR3 coding sequence is TGTGCCAGCAGCTCCACGGGGGGAGGCGGCACCGGGGAGCTGTTTTTT.

The table lists this clonotype with a few counts. This chain connects TRBV24-1 to TRBJ2-1, with TRBD2 matching over 10 bases. The CDR3 is 15 amino acids. V dropped 9 bases and J dropped 4; count of bases not matched to a gene: 8. Germline V gene sequence: CDR1 KGHDR, CDR2 SFDVKD. CDR3 amino acids: CATFPQAGGYNEQFF. The CDR3, as DNA: TGTGCCACCTTCCCCCAAGCGGGGGGGTACAATGAGCAGTTCTTC.

This clonotype was seen more than once but under ten times. The chain couples TRBV5-1 to TRBJ1-1; no definite D call. The germline gives CDR1 SGHRS, CDR2 YFSETQ. The germline V and J ends were trimmed by 0 bases and 0 bases, with 15 bases remaining between them. This CDR3 is 17 amino acids long. Written as DNA, the CDR3 is TGCGCCAGCAGCTTGGCGGTCGGGGATATTTTGAACACTGAAGCTTTCTTT. This encodes CASSLAVGDILNTEAFF.

J is TRBJ2-6 and V is TRBV5-1; tentative D call: TRBD1 (5 bases). Between the trimmed V and J ends, which lost 3 bases and 0 bases, there was a span of 22 bases. The CDR3 extends over 20 amino acids. Germline CDR1 reads SGHRS; CDR2 reads YFSETQ. The chain's CDR3 is CASSSPQGSRRSSGANVLTF. The CDR3 DNA sequence: TGCGCCAGCAGCTCGCCCCAGGGTTCGAGGAGAAGCTCTGGGGCCAACGTCCTGACTTTC.

This clonotype was detected ten times or more. The V and J genes are TRBV5-1 and TRBJ2-1; D unclear. V lost 0 bases, J lost 2 bases, and 12 bases lay in between. The length of the CDR3 is 16 residues. Germline lookup yields CDR1 SGHRS and CDR2 YFSETQ. CDR3 nucleotide sequence: TGCGCCAGCAGCTTGGCCGGCGGCCCCCCCTACAATGAGCAGTTCTTC. Residues: CASSLAGGPPYNEQFF.

The rearrangement links TRBV27 to TRBJ2-5; weak D call: TRBD2 (7 bases). This CDR3 contains 12 residues. Germline V gives CDR1 MNHEY, CDR2 SMNVEV (reference sequence). Trimming took off 10 bases at V and 5 bases at J, with 14 bases between the two ends. Here the CDR3 reads CATSKGGETQYF. In nucleotides, the CDR3 is TGTGCCACCAGCAAGGGGGGGGAGACCCAGTACTTC.

The J gene is TRBJ2-7, the V gene TRBV6-1, with 7 bases fitting TRBD1. Germline assignment: CDR1 MNHNS and CDR2 SASEGT. After removal of 6 bases from V and 6 bases from J, the junction contained 11 bases not matched to a gene. This CDR3 has 14 residues. The CDR3, as DNA: TGTGCCAGCAGCGACAGGGCCAACCCGGGCGAGCAGTACTTC. Its translation: CASSDRANPGEQYF.

This clonotype was detected many times. The rearrangement uses TRBV4-1 and TRBJ1-1, with D unresolved. V lost 2 bases and J lost 1, with 8 bases in between. The CDR3 spans 14 residues. CDR1 is MGHRA and CDR2 is YSYEKL in the germline V gene. In nucleotides, the CDR3 is TGCGCCAGCAGCCAACGGAGAGGGAACACTGAAGCTTTCTTT. Translation gives CASSQRRGNTEAFF.

This clonotype came up many times. This sequence joins TRBV13 and TRBJ2-7; 14 positions agree with TRBD2. In germline, CDR1 is PRHDT, CDR2 FYEKMQ (reference sequence). Trimming cost V 7 bases and J 4 bases; bases outside gene matches: 6. The CDR3 is 15 amino acids. CDR3 protein: CASTQGLAGEYEQYF. The DNA of the CDR3 is TGTGCCAGCACCCAGGGACTAGCGGGAGAATACGAGCAGTACTTC. Drawing the rest from reference TRBV13 and TRBJ2-7, the complete variable domain is AAGVIQSPRHLIKEKRETATLKCYPIPRHDTVYWYQQGPGQDPQFLISFYEKMQSDKGSIPDRFSAQQFSDYHSELNMSSLELGDSALYFCASTQGLAGEYEQYFGPGTRLTVT.

This clonotype was recorded many times. The chain has TRBV27 and TRBJ1-6, with a tentative D call TRBD1 (5 bases). The V end was cut by 1 base, the J end by 10 bases, with 17 bases between. CDR3 length: 16 residues. CDR1 MNHEY and CDR2 SMNVEV come from the germline V gene (reference sequence). The CDR3 DNA reads as TGTGCCAGCAGTTTATGGGGTACAGGTCTGGGATCACCCCTCCACTTT. Translated: CASSLWGTGLGSPLHF.

This clonotype was seen only a few times. The chain has TRBV6-1 and TRBJ2-2, with 7 bases that match TRBD1. Germline V gives CDR1 MNHNS, CDR2 SASEGT. V lost 10 bases, J lost 0 bases, and 2 bases stayed unmatched. This CDR3 has 13 residues. This CDR3 is CATGTANTGELFF. The CDR3 DNA reads as TGTGCCACCGGGACAGCGAACACCGGGGAGCTGTTTTTT.

This chain connects TRBV29-1 to TRBJ2-3, with D unclear. The germline V and J ends were trimmed by 4 bases and 0 bases, with 11 bases remaining between them. CDR1 is SQVTM, CDR2 ANQGSEA, per germline. The CDR3 sequence is 14 residues long. In DNA form, the CDR3 reads TGCAGCGTTGTCGAAGCGCAAAGCACAGATACGCAGTATTTT. The encoded protein is CSVVEAQSTDTQYF.

This clonotype was recorded at least ten times. The chain has TRBV13 and TRBJ2-3; 12 bases map to TRBD2. With V trimmed by 6 bases and J by 3 bases, 1 base remained unmatched. This CDR3 has 14 residues. Germline V gives CDR1 PRHDT, CDR2 FYEKMQ (reference sequence). The CDR3 spells CASRTSGGTDTQYF. The CDR3 nucleotides are TGTGCCAGCAGAACTAGCGGGGGGACAGATACGCAGTATTTT.

The V gene is TRBV7-9, the J gene TRBJ2-1; 9 nucleotides line up with TRBD1. The ends lost 0 bases at V and 4 bases at J; junction bases unmatched: 7. This CDR3 region has 17 residues. From germline, CDR1 is SEHNR and CDR2 FQNEAQ (reference sequence). CDR3 loop: CASSLAGTGRGYNEQFF. The CDR3, as DNA: TGTGCCAGCAGCTTAGCCGGGACAGGGAGGGGTTACAATGAGCAGTTCTTC.